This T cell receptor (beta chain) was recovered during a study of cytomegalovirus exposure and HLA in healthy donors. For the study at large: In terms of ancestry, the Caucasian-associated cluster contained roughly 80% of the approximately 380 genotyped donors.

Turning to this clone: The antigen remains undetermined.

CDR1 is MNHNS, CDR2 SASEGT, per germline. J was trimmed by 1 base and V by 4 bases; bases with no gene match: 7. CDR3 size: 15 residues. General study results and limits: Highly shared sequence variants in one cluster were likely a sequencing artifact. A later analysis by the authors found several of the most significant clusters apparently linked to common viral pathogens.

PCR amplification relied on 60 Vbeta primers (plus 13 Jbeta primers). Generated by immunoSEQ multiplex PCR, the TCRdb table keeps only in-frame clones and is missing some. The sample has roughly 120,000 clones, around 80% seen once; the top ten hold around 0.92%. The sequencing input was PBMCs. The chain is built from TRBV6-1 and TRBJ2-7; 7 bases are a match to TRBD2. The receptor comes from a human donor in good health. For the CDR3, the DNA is TGTGCCAGCAGTGGAGCGAGCGGGGCGTCCTACGAGCAGTACTTC. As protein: CASSGASGASYEQYF.